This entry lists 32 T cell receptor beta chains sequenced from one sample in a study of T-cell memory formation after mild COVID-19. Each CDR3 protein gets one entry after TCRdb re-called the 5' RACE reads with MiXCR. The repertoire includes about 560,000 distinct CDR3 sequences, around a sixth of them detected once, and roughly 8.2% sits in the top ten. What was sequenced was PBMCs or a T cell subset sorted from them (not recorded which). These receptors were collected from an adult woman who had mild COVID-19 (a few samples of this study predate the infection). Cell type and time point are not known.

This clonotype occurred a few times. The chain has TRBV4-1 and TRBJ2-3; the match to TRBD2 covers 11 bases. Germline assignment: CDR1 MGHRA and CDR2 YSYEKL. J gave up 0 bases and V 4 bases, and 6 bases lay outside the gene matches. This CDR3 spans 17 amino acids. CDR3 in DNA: TGCGCCAGCAGCCCCCCTGTAGCGGGGGGGAGCACAGATACGCAGTATTTT. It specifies CASSPPVAGGSTDTQYF.

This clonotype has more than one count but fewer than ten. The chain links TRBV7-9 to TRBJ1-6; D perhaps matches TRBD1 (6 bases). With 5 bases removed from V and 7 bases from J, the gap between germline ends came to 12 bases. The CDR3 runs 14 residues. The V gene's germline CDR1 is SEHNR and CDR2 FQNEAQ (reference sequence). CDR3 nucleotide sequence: TGTGCCAGCAGCCCGGACAGCCCAAATTCACCCCTCCACTTT. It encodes CASSPDSPNSPLHF. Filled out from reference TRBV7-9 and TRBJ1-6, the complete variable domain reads DTGVSQNPRHKITKRGQNVTFRCDPISEHNRLYWYRQTLGQGPEFLTYFQNEAQLEKSRLLSDRFSAERPKGSFSTLEIQRTEQGDSAMYLCASSPDSPNSPLHFGNGTRLTVT.

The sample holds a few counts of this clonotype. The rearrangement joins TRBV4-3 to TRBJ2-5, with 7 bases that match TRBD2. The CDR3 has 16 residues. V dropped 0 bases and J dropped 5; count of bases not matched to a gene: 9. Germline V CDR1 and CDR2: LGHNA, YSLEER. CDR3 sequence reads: CASSQDTVRGGETQYF. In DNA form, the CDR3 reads TGCGCCAGCAGCCAAGATACGGTGAGGGGAGGGGAGACCCAGTACTTC.

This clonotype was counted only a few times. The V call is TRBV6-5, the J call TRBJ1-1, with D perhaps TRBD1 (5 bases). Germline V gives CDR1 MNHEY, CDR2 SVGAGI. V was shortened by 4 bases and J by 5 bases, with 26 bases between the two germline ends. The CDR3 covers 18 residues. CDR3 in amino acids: CASSSYPGPGARRTEAFF. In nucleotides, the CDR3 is TGTGCCAGCAGTTCTTATCCGGGGCCCGGGGCGAGGAGGACTGAAGCTTTCTTT.

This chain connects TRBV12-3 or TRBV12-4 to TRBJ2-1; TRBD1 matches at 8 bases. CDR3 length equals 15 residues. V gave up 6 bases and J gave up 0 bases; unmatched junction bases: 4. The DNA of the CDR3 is TGTGCCAGCAGCACTGGACAGGGCTCCTACAATGAGCAGTTCTTC. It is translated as CASSTGQGSYNEQFF.

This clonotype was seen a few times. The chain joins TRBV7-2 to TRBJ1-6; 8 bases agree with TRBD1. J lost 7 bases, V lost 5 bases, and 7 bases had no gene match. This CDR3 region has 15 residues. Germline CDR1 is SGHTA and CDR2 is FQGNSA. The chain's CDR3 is CASSRRTGRNSPLHF. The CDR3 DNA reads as TGTGCCAGCAGCCGAAGGACAGGGAGGAATTCACCCCTCCACTTT.

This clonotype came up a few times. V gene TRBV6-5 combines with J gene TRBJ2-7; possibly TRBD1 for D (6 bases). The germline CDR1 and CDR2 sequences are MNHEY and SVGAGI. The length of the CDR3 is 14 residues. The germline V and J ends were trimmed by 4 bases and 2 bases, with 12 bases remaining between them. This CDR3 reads CASSSPTGAYEQYF. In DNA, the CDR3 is TGTGCCAGCAGTTCGCCGACAGGAGCCTACGAGCAGTACTTC.

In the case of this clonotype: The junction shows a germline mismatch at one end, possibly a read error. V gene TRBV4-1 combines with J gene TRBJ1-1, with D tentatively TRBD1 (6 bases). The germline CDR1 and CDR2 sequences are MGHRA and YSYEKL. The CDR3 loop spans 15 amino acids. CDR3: CASSPSGGLVTGAFF. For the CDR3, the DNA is TGCGCCAGCAGCCCCTCTGGGGGGCTCGTCACTGGAGCTTTCTTT.

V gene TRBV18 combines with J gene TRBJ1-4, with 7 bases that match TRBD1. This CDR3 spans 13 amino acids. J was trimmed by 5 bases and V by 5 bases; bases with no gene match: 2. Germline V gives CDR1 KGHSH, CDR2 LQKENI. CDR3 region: CASSAGGNEKLFF. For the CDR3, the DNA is TGTGCCAGCTCAGCAGGGGGGAATGAAAAACTGTTTTTT. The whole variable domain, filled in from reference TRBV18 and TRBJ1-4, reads NAGVMQNPRHLVRRRGQEARLRCSPMKGHSHVYWYRQLPEEGLKFMVYLQKENIIDESGMPKERFSAEFPKEGPSILRIQQVVRGDSAAYFCASSAGGNEKLFFGSGTQLSVL.

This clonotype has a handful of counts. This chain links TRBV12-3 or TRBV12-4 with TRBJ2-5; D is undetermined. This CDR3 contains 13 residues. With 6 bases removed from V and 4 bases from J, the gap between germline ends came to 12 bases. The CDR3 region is CASSPRARETQYF. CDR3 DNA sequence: TGTGCCAGCAGCCCGAGAGCCCGAGAGACCCAGTACTTC.

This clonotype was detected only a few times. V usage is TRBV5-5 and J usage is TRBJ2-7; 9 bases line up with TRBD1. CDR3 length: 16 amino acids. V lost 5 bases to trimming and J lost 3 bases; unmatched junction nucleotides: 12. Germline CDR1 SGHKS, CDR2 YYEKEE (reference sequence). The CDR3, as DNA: TGTGCCAGCAGGCGGGACAGGGCTGTGGGAAGCTACGAGCAGTACTTC. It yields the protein CASRRDRAVGSYEQYF.

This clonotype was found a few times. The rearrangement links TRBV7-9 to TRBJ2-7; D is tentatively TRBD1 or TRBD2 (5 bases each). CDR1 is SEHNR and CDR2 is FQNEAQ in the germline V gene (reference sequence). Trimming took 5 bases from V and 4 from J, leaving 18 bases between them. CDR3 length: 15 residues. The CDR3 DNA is TGTGCCAGCAGCAAACTACCGGGACCGAATTACGAGCAGTACTTC. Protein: CASSKLPGPNYEQYF.

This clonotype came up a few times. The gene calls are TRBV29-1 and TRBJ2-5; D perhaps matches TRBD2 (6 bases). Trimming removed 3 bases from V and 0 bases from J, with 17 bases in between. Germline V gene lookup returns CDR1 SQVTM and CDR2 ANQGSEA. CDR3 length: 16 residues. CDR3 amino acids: CSVEGDSRVHQETQYF. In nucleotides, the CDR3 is TGCAGCGTTGAGGGGGACTCTCGGGTCCACCAAGAGACCCAGTACTTC.

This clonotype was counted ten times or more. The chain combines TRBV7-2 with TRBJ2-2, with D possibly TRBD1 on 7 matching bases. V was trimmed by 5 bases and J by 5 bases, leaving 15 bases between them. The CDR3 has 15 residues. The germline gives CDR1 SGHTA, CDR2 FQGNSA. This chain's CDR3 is CASSPWPGGTGELFF. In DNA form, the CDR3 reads TGTGCCAGCAGCCCCTGGCCAGGGGGGACCGGGGAGCTGTTTTTT.

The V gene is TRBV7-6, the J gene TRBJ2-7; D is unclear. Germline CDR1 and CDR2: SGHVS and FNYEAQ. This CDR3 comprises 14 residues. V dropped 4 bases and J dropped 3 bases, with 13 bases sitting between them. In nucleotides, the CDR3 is TGTGCCAGCAGCTCAGGAGCAGGTAACTACGAGCAGTACTTC. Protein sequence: CASSSGAGNYEQYF.

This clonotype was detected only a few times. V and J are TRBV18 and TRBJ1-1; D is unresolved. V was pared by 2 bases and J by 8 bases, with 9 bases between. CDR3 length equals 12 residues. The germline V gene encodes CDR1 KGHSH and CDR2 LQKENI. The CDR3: CASSPSSKEAFF. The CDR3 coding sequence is TGTGCCAGCTCACCAAGTAGTAAAGAAGCTTTCTTT.

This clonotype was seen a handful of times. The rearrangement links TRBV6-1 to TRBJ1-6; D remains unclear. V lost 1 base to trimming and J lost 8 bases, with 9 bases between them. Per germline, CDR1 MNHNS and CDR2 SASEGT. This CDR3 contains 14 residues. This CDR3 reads CASSEVDGDSPLHF. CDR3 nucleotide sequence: TGTGCCAGCAGTGAAGTGGACGGAGATTCACCCCTCCACTTT.

The CDR3 protein is CASNRVQGTEAFF. CDR3 DNA sequence: TGTGCCAGCAACAGGGTACAGGGCACTGAAGCTTTCTTT. V usage is TRBV6-5 and J usage is TRBJ1-1; D is perhaps TRBD1 (6 bases). Trimming stripped 7 bases from V and 4 bases from J, with 13 bases between. The CDR3 is made up of 13 amino acids. Germline V gene sequence: CDR1 MNHEY, CDR2 SVGAGI.

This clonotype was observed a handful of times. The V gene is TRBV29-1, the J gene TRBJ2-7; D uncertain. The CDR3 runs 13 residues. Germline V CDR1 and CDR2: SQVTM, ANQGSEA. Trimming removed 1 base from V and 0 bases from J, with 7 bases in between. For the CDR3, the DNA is TGCAGCGTTGAAGTATCAAACTCCTACGAGCAGTACTTC. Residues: CSVEVSNSYEQYF.

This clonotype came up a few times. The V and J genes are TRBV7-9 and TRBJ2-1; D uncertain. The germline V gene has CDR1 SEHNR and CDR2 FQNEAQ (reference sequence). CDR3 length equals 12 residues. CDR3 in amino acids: CGAGRLYNEQFF. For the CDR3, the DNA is TGTGGGGCCGGGCGGTTATACAATGAGCAGTTCTTC.

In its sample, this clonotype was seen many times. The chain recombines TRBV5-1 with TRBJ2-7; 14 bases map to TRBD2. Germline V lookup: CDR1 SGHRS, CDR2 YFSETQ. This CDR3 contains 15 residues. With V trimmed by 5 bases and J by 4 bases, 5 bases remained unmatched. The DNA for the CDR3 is TGCGCCAGCAGACCGGGACTAGCGGGAGTGTACGAGCAGTACTTC. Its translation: CASRPGLAGVYEQYF.

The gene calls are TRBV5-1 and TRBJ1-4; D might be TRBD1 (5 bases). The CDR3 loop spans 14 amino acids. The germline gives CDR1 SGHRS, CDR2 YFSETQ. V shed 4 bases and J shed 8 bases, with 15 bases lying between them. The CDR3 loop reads CASSRDVAEEKLFF. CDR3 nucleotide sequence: TGCGCCAGCAGCAGGGACGTAGCTGAGGAAAAACTGTTTTTT. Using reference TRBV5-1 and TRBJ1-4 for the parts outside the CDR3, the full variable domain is KAGVTQTPRYLIKTRGQQVTLSCSPISGHRSVSWYQQTPGQGLQFLFEYFSETQRNKGNFPGRFSGRQFSNSRSEMNVSTLELGDSALYLCASSRDVAEEKLFFGSGTQLSVL.

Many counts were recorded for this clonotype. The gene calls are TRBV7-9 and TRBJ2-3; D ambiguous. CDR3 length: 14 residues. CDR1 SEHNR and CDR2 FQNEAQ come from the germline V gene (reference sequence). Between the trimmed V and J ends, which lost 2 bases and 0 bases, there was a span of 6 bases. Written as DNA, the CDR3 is TGTGCCAGCAGCTTATCGATCAGCACAGATACGCAGTATTTT. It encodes CASSLSISTDTQYF.

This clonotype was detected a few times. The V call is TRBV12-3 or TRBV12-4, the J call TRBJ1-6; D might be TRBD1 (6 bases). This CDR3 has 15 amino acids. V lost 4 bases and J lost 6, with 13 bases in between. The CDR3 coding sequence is TGTGCCAGCAGTTCCCGTCTCAGGGGTAATTCACCCCTCCACTTT. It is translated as CASSSRLRGNSPLHF.

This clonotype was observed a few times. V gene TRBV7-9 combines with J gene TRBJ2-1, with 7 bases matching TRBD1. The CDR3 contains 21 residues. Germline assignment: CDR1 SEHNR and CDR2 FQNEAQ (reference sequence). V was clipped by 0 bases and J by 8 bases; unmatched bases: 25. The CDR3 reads CASSLARTYFETGIWVYEQFF. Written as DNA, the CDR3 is TGTGCCAGCAGCTTAGCTCGAACCTACTTTGAGACAGGGATTTGGGTGTATGAGCAGTTCTTC.

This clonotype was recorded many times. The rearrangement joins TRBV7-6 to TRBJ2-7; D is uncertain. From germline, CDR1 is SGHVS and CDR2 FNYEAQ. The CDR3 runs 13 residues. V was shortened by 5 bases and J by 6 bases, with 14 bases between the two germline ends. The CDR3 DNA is TGTGCCAGCAGCCCCCAGAGGCCGGGCGAGCAGTACTTC. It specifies CASSPQRPGEQYF. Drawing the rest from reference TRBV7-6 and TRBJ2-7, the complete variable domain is GAGVSQSPRYKVTKRGQDVALRCDPISGHVSLYWYRQALGQGPEFLTYFNYEAQQDKSGLPNDRFSAERPEGSISTLTIQRTEQRDSAMYRCASSPQRPGEQYFGPGTRLTVT.

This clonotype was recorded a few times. CDR3 loop: CASRPGREYSNQPQHF. The CDR3 coding sequence is TGTGCCAGCAGACCAGGACGGGAATATAGCAATCAGCCCCAGCATTTT. The gene calls are TRBV27 and TRBJ1-5, with D hard to call. Between the trimmed V and J ends, which lost 6 bases and 0 bases, there was a span of 15 bases. Germline V gene lookup returns CDR1 MNHEY and CDR2 SMNVEV (reference sequence). This CDR3 spans 16 amino acids.

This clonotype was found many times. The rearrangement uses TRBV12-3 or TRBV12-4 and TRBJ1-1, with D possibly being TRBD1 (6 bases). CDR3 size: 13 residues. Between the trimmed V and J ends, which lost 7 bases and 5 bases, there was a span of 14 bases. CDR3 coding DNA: TGTGCCAGCAAACTTAGGGGGTTGACTGAAGCTTTCTTT. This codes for CASKLRGLTEAFF.

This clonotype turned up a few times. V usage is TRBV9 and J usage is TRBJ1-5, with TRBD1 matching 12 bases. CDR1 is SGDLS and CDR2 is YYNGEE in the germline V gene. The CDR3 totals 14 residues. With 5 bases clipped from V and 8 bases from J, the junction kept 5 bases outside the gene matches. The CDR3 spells CASSSGTGGEPQHF. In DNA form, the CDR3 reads TGTGCCAGCAGTTCCGGGACAGGGGGCGAGCCCCAGCATTTT.

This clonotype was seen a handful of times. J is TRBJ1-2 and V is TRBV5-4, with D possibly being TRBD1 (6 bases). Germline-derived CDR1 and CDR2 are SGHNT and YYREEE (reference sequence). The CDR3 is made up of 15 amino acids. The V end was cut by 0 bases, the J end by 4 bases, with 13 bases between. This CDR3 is CASSLGNGGLYGYTF. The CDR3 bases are TGTGCCAGCAGCTTGGGGAACGGGGGGCTCTATGGCTACACCTTC.

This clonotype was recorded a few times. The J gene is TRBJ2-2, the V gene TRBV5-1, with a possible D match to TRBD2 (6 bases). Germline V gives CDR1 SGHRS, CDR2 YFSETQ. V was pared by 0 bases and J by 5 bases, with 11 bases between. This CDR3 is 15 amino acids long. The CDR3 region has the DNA TGCGCCAGCAGCTTGGTAGCAAGCGGGACCGGGGAGCTGTTTTTT. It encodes CASSLVASGTGELFF.

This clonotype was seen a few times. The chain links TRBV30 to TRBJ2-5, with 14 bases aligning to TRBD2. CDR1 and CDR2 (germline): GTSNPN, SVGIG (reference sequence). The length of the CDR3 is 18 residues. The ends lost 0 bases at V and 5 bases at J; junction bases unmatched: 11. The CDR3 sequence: CAWSVPYGLAGGLETQYF. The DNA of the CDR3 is TGTGCCTGGAGTGTACCCTACGGACTAGCGGGAGGACTCGAGACCCAGTACTTC.